The 20 T cell receptor beta chains below were found in one sample sequenced in a study of blood T cell repertoires in COVID-19. TCRdb keeps only in-frame clones here, not all; method: immunoSEQ multiplex PCR. The table includes about 98,000 clones, around nine tenths detected once. The specimen sequenced was peripheral blood. These receptors were taken from a man between 50 and 59 years old with acute or convalescent COVID-19.

This clone was detected a few times. V and J are TRBV10-3 and TRBJ1-5; 7 positions match TRBD1. Germline V CDR1 and CDR2: ENHRY, SYGVKD. With V trimmed by 2 bases and J by 9 bases, 7 bases remained unmatched. The CDR3 is 14 amino acids. CDR3 protein: CAISEGGQASPQHF. As DNA, the CDR3 is TGTGCCATCAGTGAGGGAGGACAGGCTTCGCCCCAGCATTTT.

The count of this clone is one. In DNA form, the CDR3 reads TGTGCCAGCAGTGGGCAGCCCTACAATGAGCAGTTCTTC. Protein product: CASSGQPYNEQFF. This chain links TRBV27 with TRBJ2-1; D is uncertain. Germline CDR1 is MNHEY and CDR2 is SMNVEV (reference sequence). CDR3 length equals 13 residues. V lost 5 bases, J lost 2 bases, and 7 bases lay in between.

V gene TRBV14 combines with J gene TRBJ1-4; possibly TRBD1 for D (5 bases). Germline loops: CDR1 SGHDN, CDR2 FVKESK. The CDR3 sequence is 17 residues long. With 0 bases removed from V and 2 bases from J, the gap between germline ends came to 13 bases. In DNA form, the CDR3 reads TGTGCCAGCAGCCAAGAGCCGTTCGACAGTACTAATGAAAAACTGTTTTTT. Translation: CASSQEPFDSTNEKLFF.

This chain uses TRBV6-5 with TRBJ1-2; D is perhaps TRBD1 (5 bases). V was pared by 8 bases and J by 10 bases, with 11 bases between. Germline-derived CDR1 and CDR2 are MNHEY and SVGAGI. CDR3 length: 10 amino acids. CDR3 in amino acids: CASGQGSYTF. The CDR3 DNA is TGTGCCAGCGGTCAGGGATCCTACACCTTC.

The chain has TRBV27 and TRBJ2-2; 11 bases align to TRBD2. The ends lost 5 bases at V and 0 bases at J; junction bases unmatched: 11. Per germline, CDR1 MNHEY and CDR2 SMNVEV (reference sequence). There are 19 residues in the CDR3. In DNA, the CDR3 is TGTGCCAGCAGTCTCTTCCCGACTAGCGGGAATGCGAACACCGGGGAGCTGTTTTTT. Its protein is CASSLFPTSGNANTGELFF.

This chain uses TRBV6-5 with TRBJ1-1; a possible D gene is TRBD1 (5 bases). The germline V gene has CDR1 MNHEY and CDR2 SVGAGI. V was shortened by 6 bases and J by 7 bases, with 18 bases between the two germline ends. The CDR3 contains 14 residues. The CDR3 bases are TGTGCCAGCAGCACGAGGGGATCGGGGGGTGAAGCTTTCTTT. It encodes CASSTRGSGGEAFF.

V and J are TRBV18 and TRBJ1-1; D not certain. V lost 0 bases and J lost 1, with 3 bases in between. The germline V gene encodes CDR1 KGHSH and CDR2 LQKENI. CDR3 size: 13 residues. The CDR3 region is CASSPPGNTEAFF. DNA for the CDR3: TGTGCCAGCTCACCACCCGGGAACACTGAAGCTTTCTTT.

The gene calls are TRBV7-8 and TRBJ1-5; D remains unclear. This CDR3 is 13 amino acids long. Trimming stripped 9 bases from V and 2 bases from J, with 11 bases between. CDR1 is SGHVS and CDR2 is FQNEAQ in the germline V gene. The CDR3 DNA reads as TGTGCCAGTCAGGTCCGAGGCAATCAGCCCCAGCATTTT. Its translation is CASQVRGNQPQHF.

The chain combines TRBV7-2 with TRBJ2-1, with 10 bases matching TRBD2. Germline loops: CDR1 SGHTA, CDR2 FQGNSA. Trimming took 2 bases from V and 7 from J; bases not matched to a gene: 11. The CDR3 extends over 17 amino acids. CDR3 amino acids: CASSLRASGRIRNEQFF. CDR3 bases: TGTGCCAGCAGCTTAAGGGCTAGCGGGAGAATTAGGAATGAGCAGTTCTTC.

V is TRBV19 and J is TRBJ2-5; D gene ambiguous. The CDR3 sequence is 14 residues long. In germline, CDR1 is LNHDA, CDR2 SQIVND (reference sequence). Trimming cost V 3 bases and J 1 base, with 9 bases left between them. This CDR3 reads CASSMGSTQETQYF. As DNA, the CDR3 is TGTGCCAGTAGTATGGGCAGTACCCAAGAGACCCAGTACTTC.

V gene TRBV19 combines with J gene TRBJ2-7, with 7 positions matching TRBD1. This CDR3 is built from 13 residues. Per the germline V gene, CDR1 is LNHDA and CDR2 is SQIVND (reference sequence). The J segment lost 3 bases and the V segment lost 6 bases, leaving 5 bases of the junction unmatched. CDR3 nucleotides: TGTGCCAGTAGGGGGGCAGGGGGCTACGAGCAGTACTTC. This sequence encodes CASRGAGGYEQYF.

There are a few counts of this clone. The chain employs TRBV7-9 and TRBJ2-3, with 8 bases aligning to TRBD2. V lost 1 base and J lost 5; bases outside the gene matches: 5. Germline V gene lookup returns CDR1 SEHNR and CDR2 FQNEAQ (reference sequence). This CDR3 comprises 15 residues. The CDR3 region is CASSLGAGGGDTQYF. The DNA of the CDR3 is TGTGCCAGCAGCTTAGGCGCGGGAGGTGGAGATACGCAGTATTTT.

The chain links TRBV19 to TRBJ2-6; 13 bases agree with TRBD2. This CDR3 comprises 17 residues. The junction had 2 bases not matched to a gene; V was cut back by 6 bases and J by 0 bases. Germline CDR1 and CDR2: LNHDA and SQIVND (reference sequence). This CDR3 reads CASRRLAGGSGANVLTF. CDR3 DNA: TGTGCCAGTAGGAGACTAGCGGGAGGCTCTGGGGCCAACGTCCTGACTTTC.

The chain recombines TRBV6-5 with TRBJ1-2; 7 bases map to TRBD1. Germline CDR1 MNHEY, CDR2 SVGAGI. V was clipped by 6 bases and J by 8 bases; unmatched bases: 15. CDR3 length: 15 residues. The CDR3 DNA reads TGTGCCAGCAGCCCCCCCGGGACAGCCCTTATGGGCTACACCTTC. This codes for CASSPPGTALMGYTF.

The chain employs TRBV27 and TRBJ1-3; D not certain. From germline, CDR1 is MNHEY and CDR2 SMNVEV (reference sequence). This CDR3 is 16 amino acids long. V lost 3 bases to trimming and J lost 2 bases, with 14 bases between them. The CDR3 is CASSLRGPFTGNTIYF. Here the CDR3 DNA reads TGTGCCAGCAGTTTGAGAGGGCCCTTTACTGGAAACACCATATATTTT.

The chain is built from TRBV7-2 and TRBJ2-7, with D maybe TRBD2 (7 bases). The CDR3 has 13 residues. V gave up 1 base and J gave up 6 bases, with 10 bases separating them. CDR1 is SGHTA and CDR2 is FQGNSA in the germline V gene. The CDR3 is CASSLVGGGEQYF. The CDR3 nucleotides read TGTGCCAGCAGCTTAGTGGGAGGGGGCGAGCAGTACTTC.

The V and J genes are TRBV7-3 and TRBJ2-3; weak D call: TRBD1 (5 bases). The CDR3 loop spans 14 amino acids. Trimming took 3 bases from V and 0 from J, leaving 7 bases between them. The germline V gene encodes CDR1 SGHTA and CDR2 FQGTGA. For the CDR3, the DNA is TGTGCCAGCAGCTTCCAGGGTAGCACAGATACGCAGTATTTT. Amino acid sequence: CASSFQGSTDTQYF.

The rearrangement links TRBV6-5 to TRBJ2-1, with D possibly TRBD1 on 6 matching bases. V was cut by 5 bases and J by 4 bases, with 15 bases left in between. The CDR3 runs to 15 residues. Per the germline V gene, CDR1 is MNHEY and CDR2 is SVGAGI. DNA for the CDR3: TGTGCCAGCAGTCAAACTCTCAGGGGTTACAATGAGCAGTTCTTC. This gives the protein CASSQTLRGYNEQFF.

CDR3 nucleotide sequence: TGCGCCAGCAGCCAAGAACCAGGACTAGCTTCCTACGAGCAGTACTTC. Its protein is CASSQEPGLASYEQYF. V gene TRBV4-1 combines with J gene TRBJ2-7; 8 nucleotides match TRBD2. The CDR3 has 16 amino acids. Germline values: CDR1 MGHRA, CDR2 YSYEKL. The trim removed 0 bases at V and 1 base at J, leaving 5 bases unmatched.

A single count supports this clone. The chain is built from TRBV4-1 and TRBJ1-1; a possible D gene is TRBD1 (6 bases). V was cut by 0 bases and J by 5 bases, with 16 bases left in between. The CDR3 has 16 amino acids. The germline V gene has CDR1 MGHRA and CDR2 YSYEKL. CDR3 region: CASSQETVDRRTEAFF. DNA of the CDR3: TGCGCCAGCAGCCAAGAGACAGTCGACAGGAGGACTGAAGCTTTCTTT.